This record covers a single TCR beta chain. The target antigen is unknown. The CDR3 spans 15 residues. Germline trimming cut 7 bases from V and 7 bases from J; bases unmatched to any gene: 11. In germline, CDR1 is SGHRS, CDR2 YFSETQ. The sample belongs to a study of CD4+ T cells in melanoma. TCRdb keeps only in-frame clones here, not all; method: immunoSEQ multiplex PCR. The sample has almost 15,000 clones, approximately 80% seen once. Broader study findings: In melanoma, neoantigen-specific CD4+ T cells reportedly differed in differentiation state. CD8+ T cell, macrophage and B cell function reportedly correlated with neoantigen-specific CD4+ T cells.

This receptor was taken from a human donor with melanoma. Sequencing was done on a sample of cells from a culture (not recorded whether cultured in vitro). The chain recombines TRBV5-1 with TRBJ1-4; 9 bases align to TRBD1. As DNA, the CDR3 is TGCGCCAGCGGAGGTTCGGGACAGGGTAGTGAAAAACTGTTTTTT. It codes for CASGGSGQGSEKLFF. The full variable domain, with the rest looked up from reference TRBV5-1 and TRBJ1-4, is KAGVTQTPRYLIKTRGQQVTLSCSPISGHRSVSWYQQTPGQGLQFLFEYFSETQRNKGNFPGRFSGRQFSNSRSEMNVSTLELGDSALYLCASGGSGQGSEKLFFGSGTQLSVL.